This is a list of T cell receptor beta chains from one sample in a study of cytomegalovirus exposure and HLA in healthy donors. Repertoires were generated with immunoSEQ multiplex PCR, while TCRdb's copy carries only in-frame clones and drops some. This sample has roughly 300,000 clones, with roughly 90% found just once. Material for sequencing was PBMCs. The receptors were sampled from a young woman in good health and CMV-seropositive. CDR3s include the opening cysteine and the closing phenylalanine or tryptophan. A D gene is named only where the DNA matches it firmly. Only some rows state a clone size, as once, few, many or a class for expanded clones.

.	TRBD2	TRBJ2-5	TRBV4-3	TGCGCCAGCAGCCAAGGCGCAGCGGGAGGAGAGACCCAGTACTTC	CASSQGAAGGETQYF
.	.	TRBJ1-4	TRBV7-2	TGTGCCAGCAGCTTAGCACCCGACTGGGAAAAACTGTTTTTT	CASSLAPDWEKLFF
few	.	TRBJ2-2	TRBV7-2	TGTGCCAGCAGCTTAGGGACTTACACCGGGGAGCTGTTTTTT	CASSLGTYTGELFF
.	.	TRBJ1-1	TRBV7-6	TGTGCCAGCAGCTTAAGCCGGGGACAGAACACTGAAGCTTTCTTT	CASSLSRGQNTEAFF
.	.	TRBJ1-2	TRBV6-5	TGTGCCAGCAGTTACTCGACAGTATATGGCTACACCTTC	CASSYSTVYGYTF
.	TRBD1	TRBJ1-3	TRBV6-5	TGTGCCAGCAGTTACGGACAGGGGCCAATGTTATATTTT	CASSYGQGPMLYF
few	TRBD2	TRBJ2-7	TRBV7-2	TGTGCAAGGGTGGGGACTAGGGCGATCGAGCAGTACTTC	CARVGTRAIEQYF
.	.	TRBJ2-3	TRBV6-6	TGTGCCAGCACTAAACTGACTAGTCCGGATACGCAGTATTTT	CASTKLTSPDTQYF
once	TRBD1	TRBJ2-1	TRBV11-3	TGTGCCAGCAGCCCATTCCCGGGACAGGGGCTTAATGAGCAGTTCTTC	CASSPFPGQGLNEQFF
.	.	TRBJ1-2	TRBV5-1	TGCGCCAGCAGCAGAGACGGATATGGCTACACCTTC	CASSRDGYGYTF
.	.	TRBJ1-1	TRBV2	TGTGCCAGCAGAGGAGTCAGGAACACTGAAGCTTTCTTT	CASRGVRNTEAFF
once	.	TRBJ1-2	TRBV6-5	TGTGCCAGCAGTTACTCTACTAACTATGGCTACACCTTC	CASSYSTNYGYTF
.	.	TRBJ1-5	TRBV7-8	TGTGCCAGTAGTATCCACCGGACCCAACCCAATCAGCCCCAGCATTTT	CASSIHRTQPNQPQHF
.	.	TRBJ2-1	TRBV4-3	TGCGCCAGCAGCCAAGCCACTGCCTGGGATGAGCAGTTCTTC	CASSQATAWDEQFF
.	TRBD2	TRBJ2-6	TRBV29-1	TGCAGCGTTTGGACTAGCGGGGGCATCTCTGGGGCCAACGTCCTGACTTTC	CSVWTSGGISGANVLTF
once	.	TRBJ1-4	TRBV4-1	TGCGCCAGCAGCCAAGAAACCCCGATGGGGGAAAAACTGTTTTTT	CASSQETPMGEKLFF
few	.	TRBJ1-6	TRBV4-3	TGCGCCAGCAGCCAAGATAGGGTTGCGGGGTCACCCCTCCACTTT	CASSQDRVAGSPLHF
.	.	TRBJ1-2	TRBV4-1	TGCGCCAGCAGCCAAGAGGGCAGGACTAACTATGGCTACACCTTC	CASSQEGRTNYGYTF
.	.	TRBJ2-7	TRBV27	TGTGCCAGCAGTCCGTGGGTCTCGGGGGAATACGAGCAGTACTTC	CASSPWVSGEYEQYF
.	TRBD2	TRBJ2-1	TRBV15	TGTGCCACGCAGCCGGGACTAGCGGAGATCAATGAGCAGTTCTTC	CATQPGLAEINEQFF
.	.	TRBJ2-7	TRBV25-1	TGTGCCAGCAGCCGCCAGGGGCGGCAGTACTTC	CASSRQGRQYF
.	TRBD2	TRBJ2-4	TRBV7-3	TGTGCCAGCAGCTTAGGTAGCGGGAGTGGAGAAAACATTCAGTACTTC	CASSLGSGSGENIQYF
.	.	TRBJ2-5	TRBV4-2	TGTGCCAGCAGCCTCAATTCCCAAGAGACCCAGTACTTC	CASSLNSQETQYF
.	.	TRBJ2-4	TRBV2	TGTGCCAGCAGTCCCCCAAATACTCAAAAATTGGTTCAGTACTTC	CASSPPNTQKLVQYF
.	.	TRBJ1-1	TRBV7-3	TGTGCCAGCAGCTTAACTTCGAACACTGAAGCTTTCTTT	CASSLTSNTEAFF
.	.	TRBJ2-2	TRBV4-2	TGTGCCAGCAGCCAAGATTGGGTGGGTGGGGAGCTGTTTTTT	CASSQDWVGGELFF
.	TRBD1	TRBJ1-2	TRBV4-1	TGCGCCAGCAGCCAACCTAACAGGGGTTCCTATGGCTACACCTTC	CASSQPNRGSYGYTF
.	TRBD2	TRBJ2-7	TRBV7-3	TGTGCCAGCAGCCTGACTAGCGGGAGTCTGAACGAGCAGTACTTC	CASSLTSGSLNEQYF
.	TRBD1	TRBJ2-7	TRBV30	TGTGCCTGGAGAGACGGGACAGGGGGCGCTTACGAGCAGTACTTC	CAWRDGTGGAYEQYF
.	.	TRBJ1-5	TRBV29-1	TGCAGCGTTGAAGTAGGGAGCAATCAGCCCCAGCATTTT	CSVEVGSNQPQHF
.	TRBD1	TRBJ1-2	TRBV6-1	TGTGCCAGCAGTGAACAGCAGGGGGTTGGGTATGGCTACACCTTC	CASSEQQGVGYGYTF
.	.	TRBJ2-1	TRBV4-1	TGCGCCAGCAGCCAAGATGGCGAGGGGGGCTCCTACAATGAGCAGTTCTTC	CASSQDGEGGSYNEQFF
.	.	TRBJ1-4	TRBV5-4	TGTGCCAGCAGCCGCCTGGGACTAGAAAAACTGTTTTTT	CASSRLGLEKLFF
.	.	TRBJ1-2	TRBV27	TGTGCCAGCAGTTCCCCGATAGAGGGCTATGGCTACACCTTC	CASSSPIEGYGYTF
.	.	TRBJ1-2	TRBV28	TGTGCCAGCAGCTCTTTGGTGGGCTACACCTTC	CASSSLVGYTF
.	.	TRBJ2-7	TRBV29-1	TGCAGCGTTGAACGGGACGCCTACGAGCAGTACTTC	CSVERDAYEQYF
.	.	TRBJ1-2	TRBV30	TGTGCCTGGAGCGAGGACAGCTATGGCTACACCTTC	CAWSEDSYGYTF
.	.	TRBJ1-1	TRBV6-6	TGTGCCAGCAGTTACTCGGTAAGACCGGGCACTGAAGCTTTCTTT	CASSYSVRPGTEAFF
.	TRBD2	TRBJ2-1	TRBV6-5	TGTGCCAGCAGTTACGGGACTAGCGGGAACAATGAGCAGTTCTTC	CASSYGTSGNNEQFF
.	.	TRBJ1-1	TRBV6-6	TGTGCCAGCGAACCGGGCCCAGGGAACACTGAAGCTTTCTTT	CASEPGPGNTEAFF
.	TRBD2	TRBJ2-1	TRBV19	TGTGCCAGTAGTACCACTAGCGGGGGGTACAATGAGCAGTTCTTC	CASSTTSGGYNEQFF
.	.	TRBJ1-5	TRBV28	TGTGCCAGCAGTTTGGGGGGGGCTCAGCCCCAGCATTTT	CASSLGGAQPQHF
.	.	TRBJ2-7	TRBV28	TGTGCCAGCAGTTCCCCCCCCCAGCGGAGAAGCCGTTCCTACGAGCAGTACTTC	CASSSPPQRRSRSYEQYF
.	TRBD2	TRBJ2-7	TRBV28	TGTGCCAGCAGTTGGCCGACTAGCGGGAAGTACGAGCAGTACTTC	CASSWPTSGKYEQYF
.	TRBD2	TRBJ2-7	TRBV7-2	TGTGCCAGCAGCTTAGATCCGGCTAGCGGTAGCTCCTACGAGCAGTACTTC	CASSLDPASGSSYEQYF
.	TRBD1	TRBJ1-4	TRBV15	TGTGCCACCAGCAGAGGAGACAGGGGAGCAACTAATGAAAAACTGTTTTTT	CATSRGDRGATNEKLFF
few	.	TRBJ2-7	TRBV18	TGTGCCAGCTCACCCGAAAGAGAGCAGTACTTC	CASSPEREQYF
.	.	TRBJ2-1	TRBV28	TGTGCCAGCAGTTCTGAGATCATCGGGGACCTCGATGAGCAGTTCTTC	CASSSEIIGDLDEQFF
.	.	TRBJ1-2	TRBV19	TGTGCCAGTAGTATTCAGACCTATGGCTACACCTTC	CASSIQTYGYTF
.	TRBD1	TRBJ2-7	TRBV2	TGTGCCAGCACCAGGACAGGCGACGAGCAGTACTTC	CASTRTGDEQYF
.	.	TRBJ1-1	TRBV5-1	TGCGCCAGCAGCTTGAAATCGCCGGCTGAAGCTTTCTTT	CASSLKSPAEAFF